This TCR beta chain was captured by sequencing in a study of blood T cell repertoires in COVID-19. The overall study: There were acute and convalescent COVID-19 samples, and they came from the United States, Italy and Spain.

The CDR3 sequence is 13 residues long. Germline-derived CDR1 and CDR2 are MNHEY and SVGEGT. V lost 2 bases to trimming and J lost 9 bases, with 11 bases between them. Generated by immunoSEQ multiplex PCR, the TCRdb table keeps only in-frame clones and is missing some. The table records about 33,000 clones, almost 85% of them present only once. The clonotype was recovered from a man older than 75 with active COVID-19. What was sequenced was peripheral blood. The rearrangement joins TRBV6-2 or TRBV6-3 to TRBJ1-5; D is perhaps TRBD1 (5 bases). The CDR3 nucleotides read TGTGCCAGCAGTTACAGGGACTATGGGCCCCAGCATTTT. Amino acids: CASSYRDYGPQHF.